Listed below are T cell receptor beta chains from one sample, sequenced in a study of cytomegalovirus exposure and HLA in healthy donors. Sequencing used immunoSEQ multiplex PCR; TCRdb keeps in-frame clones, though not all of them. The repertoire consists of around 150,000 clones, with around 65% occurring once and the leading ten covering 2.8%. Sequences were obtained from PBMCs. The source is a woman aged 40-49 years in good health and CMV-seropositive. Both conserved end residues are part of each CDR3. The D gene is left open where the match is weak. Size values are once, few and many counts, or a class for expanded clones, and some rows have none.

d_call	v_call	cdr3_length	clone_size	j_call	cdr3_nt	cdr3_aa
TRBD2	TRBV27	15	NA	TRBJ2-3	TGTGCCAGCAGCCGACTAGCGGAGACCACAGATACGCAGTATTTT	CASSRLAETTDTQYF
TRBD1	TRBV7-2	18	NA	TRBJ2-1	TGTGCCAGCAGCTTAGCCCTAGGCGGACAGGCGTCATACAATGAGCAGTTCTTC	CASSLALGGQASYNEQFF
NA	TRBV12-5	16	NA	TRBJ1-1	TGTGCTAGTGGTTTGGTTCTGGCCCGGGGGAGCACTGAAGCTTTCTTT	CASGLVLARGSTEAFF
TRBD1	TRBV6-5	15	few	TRBJ2-7	TGTGCCAGCAGACTAGACGGGACAGCCGCGGATGAGCAGTACTTC	CASRLDGTAADEQYF
NA	TRBV2	14	NA	TRBJ1-1	TGTGCCAGCCGGGGGGAACAGGGACGGACTGAAGCTTTCTTT	CASRGEQGRTEAFF
TRBD2	TRBV7-9	15	NA	TRBJ2-2	TGTGCCAGCAGCCTTCTGGGCGGGAGCACCGGGGAGCTGTTTTTT	CASSLLGGSTGELFF
NA	TRBV7-9	15	NA	TRBJ2-7	TGTGCCAGCAGCCATCCCCAGGGCCGTCCTTGCGAGCAGTACTTC	CASSHPQGRPCEQYF
TRBD2	TRBV2	16	few	TRBJ2-7	TGTGCCAGCAGTGAGACTAGCGGGGGGGTTCGTGGCGAGCAGTACTTC	CASSETSGGVRGEQYF
NA	TRBV15	12	NA	TRBJ1-2	TGTGCCACCAGCAGGATAGCAGCGGGCTACACCTTC	CATSRIAAGYTF
NA	TRBV6-5	14	NA	TRBJ1-5	TGTGCCAGCAGTACTGGGAGCCGGGATCAGCCCCAGCATTTT	CASSTGSRDQPQHF
NA	TRBV5-4	16	NA	TRBJ2-1	TGTGCCAGCAGCCGGCCCCTAGCAGGGGATTACAATGAGCAGTTCTTC	CASSRPLAGDYNEQFF
TRBD1	TRBV10-2	14	NA	TRBJ2-5	TGCGCCAGCAGACACTGGGACAGAGAAGAGACCCAGTACTTC	CASRHWDREETQYF
TRBD1	TRBV5-1	14	NA	TRBJ2-7	TGCGCCAAACCACAGGGGGTGCTCTCCTACGAGCAGTACTTC	CAKPQGVLSYEQYF
TRBD1	TRBV16	15	once	TRBJ1-5	TGTGCCAGCAGCCAATCGATCAGGGGGCTTCAGCCCCAGCATTTT	CASSQSIRGLQPQHF
TRBD1	TRBV5-5	14	few	TRBJ1-5	TGTGCCAGCAGCACCGGGACAGGGGGTTTGCCCCAGCATTTT	CASSTGTGGLPQHF
TRBD1	TRBV7-3	14	few	TRBJ2-5	TGTGCCAGCGCGACGGGACAGGGAAGTGAAGAGCAGTACTTC	CASATGQGSEEQYF
TRBD1	TRBV6-6	13	NA	TRBJ1-2	TGTGCCAGCAGCCCCGACAGGGGGCGGGGCTACACCTTC	CASSPDRGRGYTF
NA	TRBV14	12	once	TRBJ2-7	TGTGCCAGCAGCCAAGCGAGGGAAAAGCAGTACTTC	CASSQAREKQYF
NA	TRBV6-5	14	once	TRBJ1-1	TGTGCCAGCAGTTACGGGAGGGGACCGACTGAAGCTTTCTTT	CASSYGRGPTEAFF
TRBD1	TRBV5-6	17	NA	TRBJ2-7	TGTGCCAGCAGCAAGGACAGGGGAATAACCGCGGCCTACGAGCAGTACTTC	CASSKDRGITAAYEQYF
NA	TRBV18	14	once	TRBJ1-1	TGTGCCAGCTCACCTCCGAGCATGAACACTGAAGCTTTCTTT	CASSPPSMNTEAFF
NA	TRBV6-5	11	few	TRBJ2-3	TGTGCCAGCAGTGGGGGGGATACGCAGTATTTT	CASSGGDTQYF
NA	TRBV21-1	16	NA	TRBJ2-7	TGTGCCAGAAGGGGGGGCCGAACCCCCTGTTATGACGAGCAGTACTTC	CARRGGRTPCYDEQYF
NA	TRBV20-1	9	NA	TRBJ1-2	TGCAGTGCTACAGATGGCTACACCTTC	CSATDGYTF
NA	TRBV19	15	NA	TRBJ1-4	TGTGCCAGTAGTATAACCGGGGGAGGGGATGAAAAACTGTTTTTT	CASSITGGGDEKLFF
TRBD1	TRBV6-6	16	few	TRBJ1-1	TGTGCCAGCAGTCGGGACAGGGGGAACGCGAACACTGAAGCTTTCTTT	CASSRDRGNANTEAFF
TRBD1	TRBV10-2	15	few	TRBJ2-6	TGCGCCAGCTCAGGACAGGCCTCTGGGGCCAACGTCCTGACTTTC	CASSGQASGANVLTF
NA	TRBV19	14	once	TRBJ1-2	TGTGCCAGTAGTGAGTGGGAGGGGAACTATGGCTACACCTTC	CASSEWEGNYGYTF
TRBD2	TRBV7-9	14	few	TRBJ2-1	TGTGCCAGCAGCCGTAGCGGGGGGGGGAATGAGCAGTTCTTC	CASSRSGGGNEQFF
NA	TRBV5-4	14	NA	TRBJ1-1	TGTGCCAGCAGCTTCCAGACAGGAGACACTGAAGCTTTCTTT	CASSFQTGDTEAFF
NA	TRBV10-2	15	NA	TRBJ2-7	TGCGCCAGCAGGCGCTCCGGGACTGCACACTACGAGCAGTACTTC	CASRRSGTAHYEQYF
NA	TRBV27	14	NA	TRBJ1-5	TGTGCCAGCAGTCAGCGGTCAGTCGATCAGCCCCAGCATTTT	CASSQRSVDQPQHF
TRBD1	TRBV9	12	NA	TRBJ2-7	TGTGCCAGCCAGGGACAGGACTACGAGCAGTACTTC	CASQGQDYEQYF
TRBD1	TRBV6-5	15	NA	TRBJ2-5	TGTGCCAGCAGTTACTTTGACAGGGTGGGAGAGACCCAGTACTTC	CASSYFDRVGETQYF
TRBD2	TRBV9	15	few	TRBJ2-1	TGTGCCAGCAGCGTAGAAGGGACTACCTACAATGAGCAGTTCTTC	CASSVEGTTYNEQFF
TRBD1	TRBV5-6	15	NA	TRBJ2-3	TGTGCCAGCAGCACCGGACAGGTTAGCACAGATACGCAGTATTTT	CASSTGQVSTDTQYF
TRBD1	TRBV4-3	19	few	TRBJ1-3	TGCGCCAGCAGCCGAACCGCAAGACAGGGGAGAGGTCCCGGAAACACCATATATTTT	CASSRTARQGRGPGNTIYF
NA	TRBV5-4	14	NA	TRBJ1-1	TGTGCCAGCAGCTTGGGACAGATGAACACTGAAGCTTTCTTT	CASSLGQMNTEAFF
NA	TRBV5-6	14	few	TRBJ1-2	TGTGCCAGCAGCCAATGGCAGGGAATAGAGGGCTACACCTTC	CASSQWQGIEGYTF
NA	TRBV7-2	12	NA	TRBJ2-1	TGTGCCAGCAGCCCGCGGGACCCGCCGCAGTTCTTC	CASSPRDPPQFF
TRBD1	TRBV14	16	NA	TRBJ1-1	TGTGCCAGCAGCTCCGGGACAGGGAGGGCGAACACTGAAGCTTTCTTT	CASSSGTGRANTEAFF
TRBD1	TRBV7-9	15	NA	TRBJ1-5	TGTGCCAGCAGTAGGACAGGGGACAGCAATCAGCCCCAGCATTTT	CASSRTGDSNQPQHF
NA	TRBV18	15	NA	TRBJ1-6	TGTGCCAGCTCACCCCAGGATCCCCGGAATTCACCCCTCCACTTT	CASSPQDPRNSPLHF
NA	TRBV7-9	15	NA	TRBJ1-2	TGTGCCAGCAGCGGGAGGCGGGAAGCTAACTATGGCTACACCTTC	CASSGRREANYGYTF
NA	TRBV27	14	NA	TRBJ1-2	TGTGCCAGCAGCCAGAGGGAAACTAACTATGGCTACACCTTC	CASSQRETNYGYTF
TRBD2	TRBV27	16	NA	TRBJ2-7	TGTGCCACCTCCAAAACCGGACTAGCGGGAGCCTACGAGCAGTACTTC	CATSKTGLAGAYEQYF
NA	TRBV19	14	NA	TRBJ1-5	TGTGCCAGTAATCGGCAGGTGCTAAATCAGCCCCAGCATTTT	CASNRQVLNQPQHF
NA	TRBV27	12	once	TRBJ1-1	TGTGCCAGCAGCCTCCCCGGGACTGAAGCTTTCTTT	CASSLPGTEAFF
TRBD1	TRBV4-3	14	NA	TRBJ1-1	TGCGCCAGCAGCCAAGAGGGACAGGGGGCTGAAGCTTTCTTT	CASSQEGQGAEAFF
TRBD1	TRBV28	15	NA	TRBJ1-5	TGTGCCACCTCCGGTGGACAGGGCGGCAATCAGCCCCAGCATTTT	CATSGGQGGNQPQHF